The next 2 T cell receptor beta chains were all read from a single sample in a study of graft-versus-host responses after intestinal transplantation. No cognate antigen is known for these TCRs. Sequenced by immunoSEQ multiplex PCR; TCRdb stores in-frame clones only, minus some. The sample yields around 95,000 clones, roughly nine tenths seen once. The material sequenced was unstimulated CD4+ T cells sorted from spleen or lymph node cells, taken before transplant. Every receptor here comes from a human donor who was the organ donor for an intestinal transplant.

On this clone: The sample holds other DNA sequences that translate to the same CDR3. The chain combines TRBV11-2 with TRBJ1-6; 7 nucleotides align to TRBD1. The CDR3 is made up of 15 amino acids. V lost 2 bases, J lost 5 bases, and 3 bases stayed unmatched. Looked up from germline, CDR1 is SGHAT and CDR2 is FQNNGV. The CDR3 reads CASSLTGQDNSPLHF. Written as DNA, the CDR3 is TGTGCCAGCAGCTTAACTGGACAGGATAATTCACCCCTCCACTTT.

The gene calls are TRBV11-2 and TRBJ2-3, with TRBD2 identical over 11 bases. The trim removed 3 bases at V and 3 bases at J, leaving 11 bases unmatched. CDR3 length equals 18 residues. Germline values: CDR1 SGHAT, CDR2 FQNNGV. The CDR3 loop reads CASSFRLAGGRATDTQYF. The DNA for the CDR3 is TGTGCCAGCAGCTTCCGGTTAGCGGGGGGGAGAGCGACAGATACGCAGTATTTT. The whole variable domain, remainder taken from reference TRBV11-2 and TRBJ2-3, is EAGVAQSPRYKIIEKRQSVAFWCNPISGHATLYWYQQILGQGPKLLIQFQNNGVVDDSQLPKDRFSAERLKGVDSTLKIQPAKLEDSAVYLCASSFRLAGGRATDTQYFGPGTRLTVL.